Following are 9 T cell receptor beta chains from one sample sequenced in a study of T-cell memory formation after mild COVID-19. TCRdb passed the 5' RACE reads through MiXCR, listing each CDR3 protein once. The table includes about 320,000 distinct CDR3 sequences, 14% detected once. Input material: PBMCs or a T cell subset sorted from them (not recorded which). Source of these receptors: a man between 18 and 35 years old who had mild COVID-19 (a few samples of this study predate the infection). Cell type and time point are not known.

The chain carries TRBV5-6 and TRBJ1-4, with D possibly TRBD1 on 5 matching bases. CDR3 size: 14 residues. Trimming left V 5 bases short and J 0 bases short, with 8 bases between. Germline V gene sequence: CDR1 SGHDT, CDR2 YYEEEE. CDR3 nucleotides: TGTGCCAGCAGAGGGGCTGCAACTAATGAAAAACTGTTTTTT. It yields the protein CASRGAATNEKLFF.

The chain employs TRBV3-1 and TRBJ1-1; a weak D match, TRBD1 (5 bases). V was shortened by 0 bases and J by 1 base, with 9 bases between the two germline ends. Per the germline V gene, CDR1 is LGHDT and CDR2 is YNNKEL (reference sequence). The CDR3 consists of 15 residues. CDR3 amino acids: CASSQEGRRNTEAFF. CDR3 DNA: TGTGCCAGCAGCCAAGAGGGACGCCGGAACACTGAAGCTTTCTTT. The complete variable domain, with remaining parts taken from reference TRBV3-1 and TRBJ1-1, reads DTAVSQTPKYLVTQMGNDKSIKCEQNLGHDTMYWYKQDSKKFLKIMFSYNNKELIINETVPNRFSPKSPDKAHLNLHINSLELGDSAVYFCASSQEGRRNTEAFFGQGTRLTVV.

The rearrangement links TRBV7-6 to TRBJ2-1, with unresolved D. Trimming cost V 1 base and J 8 bases, with 12 bases left between them. This CDR3 is 14 amino acids long. Germline assignment: CDR1 SGHVS and CDR2 FNYEAQ. The chain's CDR3 is CASSLGGLPHEQFF. In nucleotides, the CDR3 is TGTGCCAGCAGCTTAGGAGGCCTCCCCCATGAGCAGTTCTTC.

In its sample, this clonotype was seen a few times. The chain is built from TRBV12-3 or TRBV12-4 and TRBJ2-5, with a possible D match to TRBD1 (6 bases). This CDR3 comprises 14 residues. The V gene lost 5 bases and the J gene lost 1 base, with 11 bases spanning the gap. The CDR3 bases are TGTGCCAGCAGTGTACGAGGGGGCCAAGAGACCCAGTACTTC. Protein product: CASSVRGGQETQYF.

The chain links TRBV6-5 to TRBJ2-2; D is possibly TRBD2 (6 bases). With 8 bases removed from V and 1 base from J, the gap between germline ends came to 17 bases. This CDR3 has 16 residues. Germline V gene lookup returns CDR1 MNHEY and CDR2 SVGAGI. The CDR3 DNA reads TGTGCCAGCTGGGGGACCGGGACTGAGAACACCGGGGAGCTGTTTTTT. Translated, it gives CASWGTGTENTGELFF.

This clonotype appeared a few times. The chain's CDR3 is CASSQGPGARPYEQYF. In DNA form, the CDR3 reads TGTGCCAGCAGCCAGGGCCCGGGGGCGCGGCCCTACGAGCAGTACTTC. The chain has TRBV12-3 or TRBV12-4 and TRBJ2-7; perhaps D is TRBD1 or TRBD2 (6 bases each). This CDR3 has 16 amino acids. V shed 6 bases and J shed 2 bases, with 20 bases lying between them.

This chain joins TRBV18 and TRBJ2-5, with D possibly being TRBD2 (6 bases). Germline CDR1 and CDR2: KGHSH and LQKENI. V dropped 5 bases and J dropped 5 bases, with 21 bases sitting between them. The CDR3 loop spans 16 amino acids. DNA for the CDR3: TGTGCCAGCTCAACTAACCCTGGAGGGCACTACGAGACCCAGTACTTC. Its protein is CASSTNPGGHYETQYF.

This clonotype was detected many times. The gene calls are TRBV20-1 and TRBJ1-5, with D maybe TRBD1 (6 bases). Trimming pared 4 bases from V and 6 bases from J, leaving 13 bases between. CDR3 length: 13 residues. CDR1 is DFQATT, CDR2 SNEGSKA, per germline (reference sequence). In DNA form, the CDR3 reads TGCAGTGCTACGCAGGGGCTCTCTCAGCCCCAGCATTTT. Translating it yields CSATQGLSQPQHF.

The CDR3 loop reads CASSVVSGGYNEQFF. The CDR3 nucleotides read TGTGCCAGCAGCGTCGTCAGCGGGGGTTACAATGAGCAGTTCTTC. This rearrangement joins TRBV9 to TRBJ2-1; TRBD2 matches 8 bases. This CDR3 region has 15 residues. The V segment lost 2 bases and the J segment 4 bases; nucleotides outside the gene matches: 5. Per germline, CDR1 SGDLS and CDR2 YYNGEE.